The 15 T cell receptor beta chains below were found in one sample sequenced in a study of cytomegalovirus exposure and HLA in healthy donors. A multiplex PCR was run with 60 Vbeta primers and 13 Jbeta primers. The method was immunoSEQ multiplex PCR; TCRdb's version includes in-frame clones alone and lacks a portion of them. The sample includes 110,000 to 150,000 clones, around 83% seen only once; the top ten take about 3.8%. Material: PBMCs. The receptors derive from a man between 35 and 55 years old in good health and CMV-seropositive.

The chain is built from TRBV11-3 and TRBJ1-3, with 8 positions matching TRBD1. The V segment lost 4 bases and the J segment 4 bases; nucleotides outside the gene matches: 9. Per the germline V gene, CDR1 is SGHNT and CDR2 is YENEEA. This CDR3 has 16 residues. CDR3 in DNA: TGTGCCAGCAGCTCCAGACAGGGGACTCGAGGAAACACCATATATTTT. It yields the protein CASSSRQGTRGNTIYF.

The chain couples TRBV27 to TRBJ2-3, with D uncertain. CDR3 length: 14 residues. Trimming cost V 2 bases and J 1 base, with 7 bases left between them. Germline V gene lookup returns CDR1 MNHEY and CDR2 SMNVEV (reference sequence). The CDR3 DNA follows: TGTGCCAGCAGTTTAGTGGCAGGCACAGATACGCAGTATTTT. The encoded protein is CASSLVAGTDTQYF.

The rearrangement uses TRBV18 and TRBJ1-2; 7 bases align to TRBD1. Trimming cost V 6 bases and J 4 bases; bases outside gene matches: 20. The CDR3 consists of 18 residues. Germline-derived CDR1 and CDR2 are KGHSH and LQKENI. CDR3 bases: TGTGCCAGCTCCCTAGGGGGCAGGGGACTCCCCCTGAGCTATGGCTACACCTTC. It yields the protein CASSLGGRGLPLSYGYTF.

The chain has TRBV2 and TRBJ1-2; the match to TRBD1 covers 7 bases. The CDR3 extends over 13 amino acids. J lost 7 bases, V lost 4 bases, and 6 bases had no gene match. Per germline, CDR1 SNHLY and CDR2 FYNNEI. DNA of the CDR3: TGTGCCAGCAGTGGACAGGGAGAAAGTGGCTACACCTTC. It translates to CASSGQGESGYTF.

This chain links TRBV10-3 with TRBJ1-2, with 9 nucleotides matching TRBD1. From germline, CDR1 is ENHRY and CDR2 SYGVKD. This CDR3 has 13 amino acids. V lost 7 bases to trimming and J lost 4 bases; unmatched junction nucleotides: 4. The CDR3, as DNA: TGTGCCATCAAGGGACAGGGTGGCTATGGCTACACCTTC. Translating it yields CAIKGQGGYGYTF.

The chain carries TRBV7-9 and TRBJ2-7; the D gene is possibly TRBD2 (6 bases). The CDR3 is 13 amino acids. V shed 2 bases and J shed 6 bases, with 11 bases lying between them. Germline V gene lookup returns CDR1 SEHNR and CDR2 FQNEAQ (reference sequence). The CDR3 DNA reads as TGTGCCAGCAGCTTACAGCAGGGAGGCGAGCAGTACTTC. Translated, it gives CASSLQQGGEQYF.

The chain couples TRBV27 to TRBJ2-2, with TRBD2 matching 15 bases. The CDR3 spans 18 residues. Per the germline V gene, CDR1 is MNHEY and CDR2 is SMNVEV (reference sequence). V gave up 4 bases and J gave up 4 bases; unmatched junction bases: 7. CDR3 sequence reads: CASSSGTSGGTRTGELFF. The CDR3 nucleotides are TGTGCCAGCAGTTCCGGGACTAGCGGGGGGACACGCACCGGGGAGCTGTTTTTT.

This rearrangement joins TRBV5-4 to TRBJ1-2; tentative D call: TRBD1 (6 bases). The V gene lost 4 bases and the J gene lost 0 bases, with 22 bases spanning the gap. In germline, CDR1 is SGHNT, CDR2 YYREEE (reference sequence). The CDR3 spans 18 residues. The CDR3 sequence: CASSQGGRGSTANYGYTF. CDR3 coding DNA: TGTGCCAGCAGCCAAGGGGGGCGGGGGTCTACGGCTAACTATGGCTACACCTTC. Drawing the rest from reference TRBV5-4 and TRBJ1-2, the complete variable domain is ETGVTQSPTHLIKTRGQQVTLRCSSQSGHNTVSWYQQALGQGPQFIFQYYREEENGRGNFPPRFSGLQFPNYSSELNVNALELDDSALYLCASSQGGRGSTANYGYTFGSGTRLTVV.

V is TRBV7-6 and J is TRBJ2-5; D not certain. The CDR3 is 14 residues long. CDR1 SGHVS and CDR2 FNYEAQ come from the germline V gene. Trimming removed 0 bases at V and 6 bases at J, with 11 bases between. DNA of the CDR3: TGTGCCAGCAGCTTAGCGCAAATAGTAAAGACCCAGTACTTC. Residues: CASSLAQIVKTQYF.

The chain uses TRBV29-1 and TRBJ2-1, with a tentative D call TRBD1 (5 bases). The V gene lost 7 bases and the J gene lost 2 bases, with 15 bases spanning the gap. The CDR3 totals 14 residues. From germline, CDR1 is SQVTM and CDR2 ANQGSEA. CDR3 sequence: CSADLGATYNEQFF. The CDR3 DNA sequence: TGCAGCGCCGACCTTGGGGCAACCTACAATGAGCAGTTCTTC.

The V and J genes are TRBV5-1 and TRBJ2-7, with unresolved D. The V gene's germline CDR1 is SGHRS and CDR2 YFSETQ. The CDR3 is 15 residues long. V shed 0 bases and J shed 4 bases, with 14 bases lying between them. CDR3 sequence: CASSLGRGGRYEQYF. The CDR3 region has the DNA TGCGCCAGCAGCTTGGGTAGAGGCGGTAGATACGAGCAGTACTTC.

The genes are TRBV11-2 and TRBJ2-7; a weak D match, TRBD1 (5 bases). This CDR3 spans 15 amino acids. Germline CDR1 reads SGHAT; CDR2 reads FQNNGV. V lost 4 bases and J lost 4, with 17 bases in between. The CDR3 protein is CASSSILGAGYEQYF. CDR3 DNA sequence: TGTGCCAGCAGCTCCATCTTAGGGGCCGGATACGAGCAGTACTTC. The full variable domain, its missing parts supplied by reference TRBV11-2 and TRBJ2-7, is EAGVAQSPRYKIIEKRQSVAFWCNPISGHATLYWYQQILGQGPKLLIQFQNNGVVDDSQLPKDRFSAERLKGVDSTLKIQPAKLEDSAVYLCASSSILGAGYEQYFGPGTRLTVT.

The chain links TRBV2 to TRBJ2-5, with 7 bases aligning to TRBD1. The J call may be faulty, since TRBJ2-7 better matches the DNA end. The CDR3 is made up of 14 amino acids. Germline V lookup: CDR1 SNHLY, CDR2 FYNNEI. The CDR3 reads CASSLRDSSYEQYF. CDR3 DNA: TGTGCCAGCAGCCTCCGGGACAGCTCCTACGAGCAGTACTTC.

This clone was observed a handful of times. CDR3 protein: CASSQDNLKKETQYF. CDR3 DNA: TGCGCCAGCAGCCAAGATAACCTAAAGAAAGAGACCCAGTACTTC. The chain links TRBV4-1 to TRBJ2-5, with unresolved D. Per germline, CDR1 MGHRA and CDR2 YSYEKL. The CDR3 spans 15 residues. The V and J ends lost 0 bases and 3 bases respectively, with 11 bases between them.

This chain connects TRBV27 to TRBJ1-2; D call uncertain. The CDR3 sequence is 15 residues long. V dropped 0 bases and J dropped 3 bases, with 11 bases sitting between them. Germline loops: CDR1 MNHEY, CDR2 SMNVEV (reference sequence). CDR3 sequence: CASSLSWQIDYGYTF. The CDR3 DNA reads as TGTGCCAGCAGTTTATCCTGGCAGATTGACTATGGCTACACCTTC.